This entry is about one T cell receptor (beta chain). It was during active infection that Seattle patients were enrolled and then longitudinally followed. These data belong to a study of blood T cell repertoires in COVID-19. Study context: There were acute and convalescent COVID-19 samples, and they came from the United States, Italy and Spain. PBMCs, B-cell-depleted T cells, or T cells were the source of the cDNA or gDNA that made up the material.

The CDR3 loop spans 15 amino acids. CDR1 and CDR2 from the germline V gene are SNHLY and FYNNEI. The junction had 7 bases not matched to a gene; V was cut back by 6 bases and J by 2 bases. How the authors handled the data: Counts of nucleated cells, estimated from reference gene primer amplification, were obtained. Produced via immunoSEQ multiplex PCR; TCRdb's table is partial and in-frame only. V, J and clone size reflect that table, while D and trimming were determined from the DNA. The sample consists of under 300,000 clones, 65% to 90% of them appearing once. Source material: peripheral blood. The chain couples TRBV2 to TRBJ1-5; 7 nucleotides match TRBD1. The source of this sequence is a woman between 65 and 79 years old with COVID-19, enrolled during active disease. The CDR3 sequence is CASREGAQGNQPQHF. Written as DNA, the CDR3 is TGTGCCAGCAGGGAGGGGGCACAGGGCAATCAGCCCCAGCATTTT.